One and the same sample provided the 13 T cell receptor beta chains below, sequenced in a study of CD4+ T cells in melanoma. Profiling relied on immunoSEQ multiplex PCR, and the TCRdb table lists in-frame clones only, not all of them. This sample has roughly 140,000 clones, with 85% to 95% found just once. The receptors were gathered from a human donor with melanoma.

This clone has a handful of counts. The V and J genes are TRBV11-2 and TRBJ1-6; no reliable D call. The CDR3 is 15 residues long. Germline-derived CDR1 and CDR2 are SGHAT and FQNNGV. The germline V and J ends were trimmed by 2 bases and 10 bases, with 15 bases remaining between them. CDR3 in DNA: TGTGCCAGCAGCTTACGGGAATTGGGTGAATCACCCCTCCACTTT. Amino acid sequence: CASSLRELGESPLHF.

V and J are TRBV30 and TRBJ1-4; D may be TRBD1 (6 bases). Germline assignment: CDR1 GTSNPN and CDR2 SVGIG (reference sequence). This CDR3 has 12 amino acids. The CDR3 DNA sequence: TGTGCTGGGGGGCAGGGTGTAGAAAAACTGTTTTTT. Amino acid sequence: CAGGQGVEKLFF.

V usage is TRBV4-2 and J usage is TRBJ2-5; D is uncertain. Trimming pared 1 base from V and 1 base from J, leaving 13 bases between. Germline V lookup: CDR1 LGHNA, CDR2 YNFKEQ. The CDR3 is 16 residues long. The CDR3 region is CASSQGHGSGQETQYF. The CDR3 DNA reads as TGTGCCAGCAGCCAAGGACATGGAAGTGGCCAAGAGACCCAGTACTTC.

This chain joins TRBV7-9 and TRBJ1-1; D is unclear. Per germline, CDR1 SEHNR and CDR2 FQNEAQ (reference sequence). Trimming removed 2 bases from V and 1 base from J, with 8 bases in between. The CDR3 loop spans 14 amino acids. CDR3 nucleotide sequence: TGTGCCAGCAGCTTAATCTCAGGGAACACTGAAGCTTTCTTT. This encodes CASSLISGNTEAFF.

V gene TRBV30 combines with J gene TRBJ2-2; the D gene is possibly TRBD1 (6 bases). Trimming pared 7 bases from V and 2 bases from J, leaving 14 bases between. This CDR3 contains 14 residues. Germline values: CDR1 GTSNPN, CDR2 SVGIG (reference sequence). CDR3 region: CAFDRDKNTGELFF. The CDR3 nucleotides are TGTGCCTTTGACCGGGACAAAAACACCGGGGAGCTGTTTTTT.

The chain links TRBV7-9 to TRBJ1-1, with D hard to call. The CDR3 sequence is 13 residues long. Trimming stripped 4 bases from V and 0 bases from J, with 6 bases between. Germline CDR1 SEHNR, CDR2 FQNEAQ (reference sequence). The DNA of the CDR3 is TGTGCCAGCAGCTCCAGCATGAACACTGAAGCTTTCTTT. Protein sequence: CASSSSMNTEAFF.

The CDR3 spells CAWGTRGFGANTGELFF. The CDR3 bases are TGTGCCTGGGGGACTCGGGGCTTCGGGGCGAACACCGGGGAGCTGTTTTTT. V gene TRBV30 combines with J gene TRBJ2-2, with D possibly matching TRBD2 (6 bases). V gave up 5 bases and J gave up 0 bases, with 19 bases separating them. The CDR3 has 17 residues. Germline CDR1 and CDR2: GTSNPN and SVGIG (reference sequence).

V usage is TRBV6-1 and J usage is TRBJ1-5, with D perhaps TRBD1 (5 bases). The germline CDR1 and CDR2 sequences are MNHNS and SASEGT. Trimming removed 8 bases at V and 5 bases at J, with 13 bases between. The CDR3 consists of 13 residues. CDR3 DNA sequence: TGTGCCAGCTGTTCAGGGTCCGATCAGCCCCAGCATTTT. This encodes CASCSGSDQPQHF.

The chain uses TRBV5-1 and TRBJ2-3, with 9 bases identical to TRBD2. CDR1 and CDR2 from the germline V gene are SGHRS and YFSETQ. J was trimmed by 3 bases and V by 3 bases; bases with no gene match: 5. The CDR3 is 15 amino acids. The CDR3 DNA reads as TGCGCCAGCAGCTCGACTAGCGGAGTAACAGATACGCAGTATTTT. Translation gives CASSSTSGVTDTQYF.

The J gene is TRBJ1-5, the V gene TRBV9, with a weak D call TRBD1 (6 bases). This CDR3 comprises 18 residues. Trimming removed 0 bases at V and 0 bases at J, with 16 bases between. CDR1 and CDR2 (germline): SGDLS, YYNGEE. Here the CDR3 reads CASSVVNRVYNSNQPQHF. DNA of the CDR3: TGTGCCAGCAGCGTAGTAAACAGGGTTTACAATAGCAATCAGCCCCAGCATTTT.

V and J are TRBV19 and TRBJ1-1, with TRBD1 identical over 10 bases. The V and J ends lost 9 bases and 0 bases, in that order; junction bases with no gene match: 7. The CDR3 is 15 residues long. Germline loops: CDR1 LNHDA, CDR2 SQIVND (reference sequence). The CDR3 is CASKGQGFMNTEAFF. The CDR3 nucleotides read TGTGCCAGCAAGGGACAGGGGTTCATGAACACTGAAGCTTTCTTT.

This rearrangement joins TRBV6-1 to TRBJ1-6; D gene unclear. Germline V gene data show CDR1 as MNHNS and CDR2 as SASEGT. This CDR3 is 13 amino acids long. The germline V and J ends were trimmed by 6 bases and 0 bases, with 3 bases remaining between them. CDR3 protein: CASRGSYNSPLHF. Here the CDR3 DNA reads TGTGCCAGCAGGGGCTCCTATAATTCACCCCTCCACTTT.

The chain joins TRBV6-1 to TRBJ1-5; 7 nucleotides agree with TRBD1. The CDR3 has 15 residues. From germline, CDR1 is MNHNS and CDR2 SASEGT. The V and J ends lost 6 bases and 1 base, in that order; junction bases with no gene match: 6. CDR3 in amino acids: CASRNQGGSNQPQHF. In DNA, the CDR3 is TGTGCCAGCAGGAACCAGGGGGGGAGCAATCAGCCCCAGCATTTT.